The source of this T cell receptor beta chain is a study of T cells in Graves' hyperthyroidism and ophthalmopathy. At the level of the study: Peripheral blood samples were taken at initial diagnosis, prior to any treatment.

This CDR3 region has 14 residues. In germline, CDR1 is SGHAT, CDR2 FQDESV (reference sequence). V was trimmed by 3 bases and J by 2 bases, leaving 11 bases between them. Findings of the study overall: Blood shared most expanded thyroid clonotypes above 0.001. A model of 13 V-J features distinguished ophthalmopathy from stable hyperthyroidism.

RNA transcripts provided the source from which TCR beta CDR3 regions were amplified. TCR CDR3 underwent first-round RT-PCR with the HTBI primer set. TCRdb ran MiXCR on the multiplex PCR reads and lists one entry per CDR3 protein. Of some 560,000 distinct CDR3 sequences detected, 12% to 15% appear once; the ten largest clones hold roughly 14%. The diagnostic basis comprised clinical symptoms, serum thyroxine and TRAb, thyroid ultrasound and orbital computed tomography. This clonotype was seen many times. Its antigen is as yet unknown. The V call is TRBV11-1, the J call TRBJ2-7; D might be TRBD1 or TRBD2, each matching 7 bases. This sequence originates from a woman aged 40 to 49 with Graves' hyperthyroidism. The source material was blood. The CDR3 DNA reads TGTGCCAGCAGCTTGCAGGGGGGGACCTACGAGCAGTACTTC. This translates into CASSLQGGTYEQYF. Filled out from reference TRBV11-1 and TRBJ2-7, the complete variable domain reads EAEVAQSPRYKITEKSQAVAFWCDPISGHATLYWYRQILGQGPELLVQFQDESVVDDSQLPKDRFSAERLKGVDSTLKIQPAELGDSAMYLCASSLQGGTYEQYFGPGTRLTVT.